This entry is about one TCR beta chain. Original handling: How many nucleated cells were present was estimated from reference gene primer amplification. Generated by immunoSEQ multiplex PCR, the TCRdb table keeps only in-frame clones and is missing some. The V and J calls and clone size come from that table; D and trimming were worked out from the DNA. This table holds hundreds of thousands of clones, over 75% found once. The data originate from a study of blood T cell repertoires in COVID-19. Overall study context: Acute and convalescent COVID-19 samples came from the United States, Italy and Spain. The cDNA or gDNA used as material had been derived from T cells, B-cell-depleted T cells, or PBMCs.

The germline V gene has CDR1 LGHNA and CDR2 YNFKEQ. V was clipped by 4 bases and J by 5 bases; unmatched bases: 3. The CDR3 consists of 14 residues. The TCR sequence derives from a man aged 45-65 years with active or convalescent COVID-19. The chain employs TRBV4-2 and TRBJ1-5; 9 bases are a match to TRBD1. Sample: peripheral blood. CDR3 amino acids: CASSRDREDQPQHF. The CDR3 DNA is TGTGCCAGCAGCCGGGACAGGGAGGATCAGCCCCAGCATTTT.